What follows describes a single T cell receptor (beta chain). Its specificity is not known. The data stem from a study of cytomegalovirus exposure and HLA in healthy donors. The study, taken as a whole, reports: Most observed TCR sequences were rare, whereas some public TCRs were detected in many donors. A subsequent analysis found that TCR clusters from the first cohort also tended to co-occur in the 120 validation repertoires, with under 95% of cluster scores above 0. Using the classifier, cytomegalovirus status was reportedly diagnosed with high specificity and sensitivity. In vitro checks showed that a few CMV-associated chains really do target CMV antigens.

Repertoires were generated with immunoSEQ multiplex PCR, while TCRdb's copy carries only in-frame clones and drops some. The table includes some 150,000 clones, 80% to 95% detected once. The CDR3 totals 15 residues. V trimming: 2 bases; J trimming: 5 bases; junction bases outside the gene matches: 4. Germline V CDR1 and CDR2: MNHEY, SVGAGI. This receptor was taken from a man between 18 and 35 years old in good health and CMV-seronegative. Sequencing used PBMCs. The chain recombines TRBV6-5 with TRBJ2-5, with 11 bases identical to TRBD1. CDR3 bases: TGTGCCAGCAGTTACGGGACAGGGGGACTCGAGACCCAGTACTTC. It specifies CASSYGTGGLETQYF.